The T cell receptor beta chain described here comes from a study of blood T cell repertoires in COVID-19. At the level of the study: Researchers got acute and convalescent COVID-19 samples from the United States, Italy and Spain.

Clones were sequenced by immunoSEQ multiplex PCR, and TCRdb holds only the in-frame ones, with some missing. This sample yields about 180,000 clones, of which nearly 90% are seen a single time; around 2% belongs to the top ten. The sequencing input was PBMCs or T cells enriched from blood (not recorded which). This TCR derives from a woman between 35 and 50 years old with acute COVID-19.

The CDR3 region has the DNA TGTGCCAGCAGTTACTCCCCACTTCACGAGCAGTACTTC. It yields the protein CASSYSPLHEQYF. The chain links TRBV6-2 or TRBV6-3 to TRBJ2-7; D gene unclear. The germline V gene has CDR1 MNHEY and CDR2 SVGEGT. The CDR3 consists of 13 residues. V was cut by 0 bases and J by 5 bases, with 8 bases left in between.